Each of the 18 T cell receptor beta chains below was sequenced from the same sample in a study of T cell responses to AZD1222 COVID-19 vaccine. The data were produced by immunoSEQ multiplex PCR, yet TCRdb's version contains in-frame clones alone and is incomplete. The sample lists about 100,000 clones, approximately 87% seen once, with about 15% in the top ten. The material was peripheral blood, obtained on day 0 of AZD1222 vaccination. All receptors derive from an adult in good health.

This sequence joins TRBV6-5 and TRBJ1-5; weak D call: TRBD1 (5 bases). Trimming took off 6 bases at V and 5 bases at J, with 17 bases between the two ends. This CDR3 spans 15 amino acids. The germline CDR1 and CDR2 sequences are MNHEY and SVGAGI. The CDR3 DNA follows: TGTGCCAGCAGCGACAATGTCCAGGGACATCAGCCCCAGCATTTT. The encoded protein is CASSDNVQGHQPQHF.

The chain uses TRBV6-2 or TRBV6-3 and TRBJ2-3, with a possible D match to TRBD2 (6 bases). This CDR3 spans 15 amino acids. Germline V gene data show CDR1 as MNHEY and CDR2 as SVGEGT. V was cut by 0 bases and J by 3 bases, with 10 bases left in between. CDR3 coding DNA: TGTGCCAGCAGTTACTCGGGACTTTTAACAGATACGCAGTATTTT. Translated: CASSYSGLLTDTQYF.

The chain couples TRBV12-5 to TRBJ2-5; no reliable D call. Between the trimmed V and J ends, which lost 4 bases and 12 bases, there was a span of 12 bases. Germline CDR1 LGHNT, CDR2 FRNRAP. The CDR3 consists of 11 residues. The chain's CDR3 is CASGSAPRKYF. CDR3 DNA sequence: TGTGCTAGTGGTTCGGCCCCCCGGAAGTACTTC.

The CDR3 here is CAWSPIRPDTQYF. Here the CDR3 DNA reads TGTGCCTGGAGTCCAATAAGGCCAGATACGCAGTATTTT. The rearrangement links TRBV30 to TRBJ2-3; no clear D. Germline V lookup: CDR1 GTSNPN, CDR2 SVGIG (reference sequence). This CDR3 contains 13 residues. V was pared by 2 bases and J by 4 bases, with 10 bases between.

Written as DNA, the CDR3 is TGTGCCAGCAAGCTCGGGGTAACCTACGAGCAGTACTTC. Its protein product is CASKLGVTYEQYF. The rearrangement links TRBV7-8 to TRBJ2-7, with D perhaps matching TRBD2 (5 bases). Trimming stripped 7 bases from V and 2 bases from J, with 12 bases between. The germline V gene encodes CDR1 SGHVS and CDR2 FQNEAQ. There are 13 residues in the CDR3.

This chain connects TRBV27 to TRBJ1-1; TRBD1 agrees at 7 bases. The CDR3 is 13 amino acids. Germline loops: CDR1 MNHEY, CDR2 SMNVEV (reference sequence). V lost 6 bases to trimming and J lost 6 bases; unmatched junction nucleotides: 7. CDR3 loop: CASRIQGTAEAFF. As DNA, the CDR3 is TGTGCCAGCAGAATACAGGGGACTGCTGAAGCTTTCTTT.

This rearrangement joins TRBV5-1 to TRBJ2-3; 7 bases line up with TRBD1. With 0 bases clipped from V and 6 bases from J, the junction kept 7 bases outside the gene matches. The germline V gene has CDR1 SGHRS and CDR2 YFSETQ. The CDR3 has 15 amino acids. DNA for the CDR3: TGCGCCAGCAGCTTGGAGGTACAGGGGACCGATACGCAGTATTTT. Its translation: CASSLEVQGTDTQYF.

The V call is TRBV9, the J call TRBJ2-7, with 9 nucleotides matching TRBD1. This CDR3 comprises 15 residues. V shed 4 bases, J shed 2 bases, and the junction held 7 bases outside the gene matches. CDR1 is SGDLS and CDR2 is YYNGEE in the germline V gene. The CDR3 sequence: CASSPGGTGTYEQYF. The CDR3 nucleotides read TGTGCCAGCAGCCCGGGTGGGACAGGGACCTACGAGCAGTACTTC.

The J gene is TRBJ2-7, the V gene TRBV7-6, with TRBD1 matching 7 bases. In germline, CDR1 is SGHVS, CDR2 FNYEAQ. The junction had 5 bases not matched to a gene; V was cut back by 4 bases and J by 5 bases. The CDR3 is 13 amino acids. Here the CDR3 DNA reads TGTGCCAGCAGCTATACAGGGGTCCACGAGCAGTACTTC. Protein: CASSYTGVHEQYF.

The chain combines TRBV18 with TRBJ1-2; no definite D call. The CDR3 spans 13 residues. Trimming cost V 6 bases and J 2 bases, with 10 bases left between them. Germline CDR1 reads KGHSH; CDR2 reads LQKENI. In DNA form, the CDR3 reads TGTGCCAGCTCCCCCACAGAGAACTATGGCTACACCTTC. Protein sequence: CASSPTENYGYTF. Drawing the rest from reference TRBV18 and TRBJ1-2, the complete variable domain is NAGVMQNPRHLVRRRGQEARLRCSPMKGHSHVYWYRQLPEEGLKFMVYLQKENIIDESGMPKERFSAEFPKEGPSILRIQQVVRGDSAAYFCASSPTENYGYTFGSGTRLTVV.

J is TRBJ1-2 and V is TRBV7-9; a possible D gene is TRBD1 (5 bases). V was clipped by 5 bases and J by 6 bases, with 19 bases between them. The CDR3 covers 15 residues. CDR1 is SEHNR and CDR2 is FQNEAQ in the germline V gene (reference sequence). CDR3 in DNA: TGTGCCAGCAGCGCCACCGGGGCCAAGAGACATGGCTACACCTTC. It codes for CASSATGAKRHGYTF. Full variable domain (outside the CDR3, taken from reference TRBV7-9 and TRBJ1-2): DTGVSQNPRHKITKRGQNVTFRCDPISEHNRLYWYRQTLGQGPEFLTYFQNEAQLEKSRLLSDRFSAERPKGSFSTLEIQRTEQGDSAMYLCASSATGAKRHGYTFGSGTRLTVV.

This clone was counted only a few times. The chain carries TRBV19 and TRBJ2-2; TRBD1 is a possible D gene (8 bases). The V gene's germline CDR1 is LNHDA and CDR2 SQIVND (reference sequence). Trimming shortened V by 4 bases and J by 10 bases, and 31 bases separated the two germline ends. The CDR3 is 19 residues long. The CDR3 loop is CASSTSRNRGGIRLLELFF. In nucleotides, the CDR3 is TGTGCCAGTAGTACCTCCCGGAACAGGGGGGGGATCCGACTCTTGGAGCTGTTTTTT.

The chain recombines TRBV9 with TRBJ2-1; 7 bases are shared with TRBD2. CDR1 is SGDLS and CDR2 is YYNGEE in the germline V gene. The V and J ends lost 4 bases and 10 bases, in that order; junction bases with no gene match: 2. The CDR3 is 11 amino acids. The CDR3 DNA reads as TGTGCCAGCAGCTACGGGGGGGAGCAGTTCTTC. Protein product: CASSYGGEQFF.

Of note for this clone: The CDR3 does not close with the conserved phenylalanine or tryptophan, likely indicating a read error. Because the CDR3's place on the DNA is in doubt, the DNA is left out and the CDR3 is given as listed by TCRdb. This chain uses TRBV5-1 with TRBJ1-2; TRBD1, the table's D call, lacks a check against the DNA. CDR1 is SGHRS, CDR2 YFSETQ, per germline. Ends included, the CDR3 has 9 residues. The CDR3 region is CASSFYRGP.

This clone has just one count. This sequence joins TRBV9 and TRBJ2-2, with 8 bases matching TRBD2. The CDR3 is 15 residues long. Germline loops: CDR1 SGDLS, CDR2 YYNGEE. J lost 4 bases, V lost 3 bases, and 5 bases had no gene match. CDR3 sequence (DNA): TGTGCCAGCAGCGGGACTAGCCTGGTCACCGGGGAGCTGTTTTTT. Its protein is CASSGTSLVTGELFF. The whole variable domain, filled in from reference TRBV9 and TRBJ2-2, reads DSGVTQTPKHLITATGQRVTLRCSPRSGDLSVYWYQQSLDQGLQFLIQYYNGEERAKGNILERFSAQQFPDLHSELNLSSLELGDSALYFCASSGTSLVTGELFFGEGSRLTVL.

The rearrangement links TRBV18 to TRBJ2-1, with a weak D call TRBD1 (7 bases). This CDR3 region has 14 residues. V lost 4 bases to trimming and J lost 8 bases, with 15 bases between them. Germline V CDR1 and CDR2: KGHSH, LQKENI. The CDR3 loop reads CASSLVDREDEQFF. The CDR3 nucleotides are TGTGCCAGCTCACTTGTCGACAGGGAGGATGAGCAGTTCTTC.

The chain links TRBV12-5 to TRBJ1-1; D perhaps matches TRBD1 (6 bases). The V end was cut by 5 bases, the J end by 1 base, with 11 bases between. The CDR3 has 14 residues. Germline V lookup: CDR1 LGHNT, CDR2 FRNRAP. In nucleotides, the CDR3 is TGTGCTAGTGGTCGAGGACAGCCGAACACTGAAGCTTTCTTT. The encoded protein is CASGRGQPNTEAFF. The entire variable domain, with the rest obtained from reference TRBV12-5 and TRBJ1-1, is as follows: DARVTQTPRHKVTEMGQEVTMRCQPILGHNTVFWYRQTMMQGLELLAYFRNRAPLDDSGMPKDRFSAEMPDATLATLKIQPSEPRDSAVYFCASGRGQPNTEAFFGQGTRLTVV.

Turning to this clone: This same CDR3 is encoded by further DNA sequences in the sample. This chain uses TRBV5-1 with TRBJ1-2, with D hard to call. Germline loops: CDR1 SGHRS, CDR2 YFSETQ. This CDR3 is 12 amino acids long. The V gene lost 0 bases and the J gene lost 5 bases, with 5 bases spanning the gap. CDR3 DNA: TGCGCCAGCAGCTTGGCGGGATATGGCTACACCTTC. As protein: CASSLAGYGYTF.